This entry lists 17 T cell receptor beta chains sequenced from one sample in a study of T cell clonality in common variable immunodeficiency. Study-level findings and limits: Fewer deletions and N-nucleotide insertions were reportedly seen in common variable immunodeficiency TCR beta sequences.

Data came from immunoSEQ multiplex PCR; TCRdb stores just in-frame clones and leaves some out. Observed are over 15,000 clones, no singletons, with the top ten taking about 6.3%. What these receptors recognize is not known. Sequencing used peripheral blood mononuclear cells. The receptor set was obtained from a human donor with common variable immunodeficiency.

This clone was seen ten or more times. The missing CDR3 end, 3 residues past where the read stops, is filled in from the germline J gene. V gene TRBV12-3 or TRBV12-4 combines with J gene TRBJ2-4, with 7 bases that match TRBD1. V shed 3 bases and J 8 bases; nucleotides not matched to a gene: 7. The CDR3 is 14 residues long. Partial CDR3 DNA: TGTGCCAGCAGTTTTCGACAGGGTTGGGACATT. Protein sequence: CASSFRQGWDI. The whole CDR3 is CASSFRQGWDIQYF.

This clone showed up just a few times. Read coverage stops 3 residues before the CDR3 terminus; the germline J gene supplies the remainder. This sequence joins TRBV19 and TRBJ1-1; D might be TRBD1 (6 bases). V lost 0 bases and J 4 bases, leaving 9 bases between the germline ends. Germline-derived CDR1 and CDR2 are LNHDA and SQIVND (reference sequence). This CDR3 has 14 residues. The CDR3 reads CASSIEIGGTEAFF. Partial CDR3 DNA: TGTGCCAGTAGTATAGAGATAGGGGGCACTGAA.

This clone was seen at least ten times. With the read ending 3 residues before the CDR3 end, the germline J gene is used to fill in that end. V usage is TRBV7-3 and J usage is TRBJ2-3, with 8 bases aligning to TRBD2. This CDR3 is built from 15 residues. Germline V lookup: CDR1 SGHTA, CDR2 FQGTGA. V shed 2 bases and J 1 base; nucleotides not matched to a gene: 2. CDR3 region: CASSLVGGGTDTQYF. The sequenced CDR3 bases are TGTGCCAGCAGCTTAGTCGGGGGGGGCACAGATACG.

The sample holds a few counts of this clone. The read stops 3 residues short of the end of the CDR3; the missing end is completed from the germline J gene. This sequence joins TRBV7-8 and TRBJ2-3; 8 nucleotides line up with TRBD1. The CDR3 extends over 16 amino acids. The J segment lost 2 bases and the V segment lost 4 bases, leaving 8 bases of the junction unmatched. The germline V gene has CDR1 SGHVS and CDR2 FQNEAQ. The CDR3 DNA, read in part, is TGTGCCAGCAGCTCCCTGCAGGGGGCCCTCACAGATACG. Translating it yields CASSSLQGALTDT. The full CDR3 sequence reads CASSSLQGALTDTQYF.

This clone was counted at least ten times. The read ends 3 residues early relative to the CDR3; the germline J gene fills the gap. This chain uses TRBV18 with TRBJ2-3; D not resolved. In germline, CDR1 is KGHSH, CDR2 LQKENI. The CDR3 has 15 amino acids. V gave up 0 bases and J gave up 1 base, with 8 bases separating them. CDR3 sequence reads: CASSPPQPRTDTQYF. The sequenced part of the CDR3 DNA is TGTGCCAGCTCACCACCACAGCCGCGCACAGATACG.

This clone was counted at least ten times. From the germline J gene comes the end of the CDR3, since the read stops 3 residues before it. The genes are TRBV18 and TRBJ1-2, with 7 bases fitting TRBD1. V dropped 3 bases and J dropped 7; count of bases not matched to a gene: 20. The CDR3 totals 18 residues. Looked up from germline, CDR1 is KGHSH and CDR2 is LQKENI. The covered CDR3 bases are TGTGCCAGCTCACCCACCGGGGGAGGGGGCAGTTCCCTCCTTGGC. This encodes CASSPTGGGGSSLLG. The CDR3 in full is CASSPTGGGGSSLLGYTF.

This clone was picked up many times. The read terminates 3 residues before the CDR3 end, so the remaining end is supplied by the germline J gene. The J gene is TRBJ2-3, the V gene TRBV7-2; TRBD1 is a possible D gene (5 bases). Trimming stripped 1 base from V and 3 bases from J, with 11 bases between. This CDR3 has 15 residues. CDR1 and CDR2 (germline): SGHTA, FQGNSA. The sequenced CDR3 bases are TGTGCCAGCAGCTTAGGGTTAACAGGTACAGATACG. It specifies CASSLGLTGTDT. In full, the CDR3 reads CASSLGLTGTDTQYF. Drawing the rest from reference TRBV7-2 and TRBJ2-3, the complete variable domain is GAGVSQSPSNKVTEKGKDVELRCDPISGHTALYWYRQSLGQGLEFLIYFQGNSAPDKSGLPSDRFSAERTGGSVSTLTIQRTQQEDSAVYLCASSLGLTGTDTQYFGPGTRLTVL.

There are many counts of this clone. The CDR3 extends 3 residues past the end of the read, so its final part is completed from the germline J gene. V gene TRBV7-8 combines with J gene TRBJ2-7; D tentatively reads TRBD1 or TRBD2 (6 bases each). The germline gives CDR1 SGHVS, CDR2 FQNEAQ. Deletions cut 3 bases from V and 5 bases from J, with 17 bases between. The CDR3 length is 15 residues. The CDR3 region is CASSLFAGQPDEQYF. The part of the CDR3 DNA that was read is TGTGCCAGCAGCTTGTTTGCGGGACAACCTGACGAG.

This clone has a count of ten or more. The read ends 3 residues before the CDR3 terminus; that terminus is restored from the germline J gene. This chain links TRBV6-2 or TRBV6-3 with TRBJ2-5; D gene uncertain. CDR3 length equals 11 residues. V was pared by 5 bases and J by 3 bases, with 4 bases between. Looked up from germline, CDR1 is MNHEY and CDR2 is SVGEGT. CDR3 protein: CASSIKETQYF. The sequenced CDR3 bases are TGTGCCAGCAGTATAAAAGAGACC.

This clone was seen more than once but under ten times. The read ends 3 residues early relative to the CDR3; the germline J gene fills the gap. V usage is TRBV2 and J usage is TRBJ2-2; 7 nucleotides align to TRBD2. The length of the CDR3 is 15 residues. CDR1 and CDR2 from the germline V gene are SNHLY and FYNNEI. With V trimmed by 3 bases and J by 1 base, 2 bases remained unmatched. The covered CDR3 bases are TGTGCCAGCAGTGATTGGGGGGGGAACACCGGGGAG. Translating it yields CASSDWGGNTGE. The complete CDR3 reads CASSDWGGNTGELFF.

By share of the sample, this clone is medium-sized. The read gets to within 3 residues of the CDR3 end, and the germline J gene fills in the rest. The chain has TRBV5-1 and TRBJ1-4; maybe TRBD1 (6 bases). The CDR3 is 15 amino acids. Germline CDR1 SGHRS, CDR2 YFSETQ. Trimming removed 3 bases at V and 3 bases at J, with 12 bases between. Incomplete CDR3 DNA: TGCGCCAGCAGCTCACAGGGATGGTCTAATGAAAAA. It encodes CASSSQGWSNEK. The whole CDR3 reads CASSSQGWSNEKLFF.

This clone was seen many times. The read halts 3 residues ahead of the CDR3 end, with the missing end drawn from the germline J gene. The chain recombines TRBV7-2 with TRBJ1-2, with a weak D call TRBD1 (6 bases). V was trimmed by 4 bases and J by 5 bases, leaving 17 bases between them. Germline CDR1 is SGHTA and CDR2 is FQGNSA. CDR3 length: 15 residues. The CDR3 DNA, read in part, is TGTGCCAGCAGCTCCGGACAAGCGGGGGCTTATGGC. Amino acid sequence: CASSSGQAGAYG. The full CDR3 protein is CASSSGQAGAYGYTF.

The sample holds a few counts of this clone. The sequence runs out 3 residues before the end of the CDR3; the remainder is reconstructed from the germline J gene. The gene calls are TRBV2 and TRBJ2-7; D gene uncertain. Trimming removed 6 bases at V and 4 bases at J, with 7 bases between. CDR1 is SNHLY and CDR2 is FYNNEI in the germline V gene. The CDR3 covers 11 residues. The DNA read from the CDR3 is TGTGCCAGCAGGGAACAGTACGAG. It specifies CASREQYE. From start to end, the CDR3 is CASREQYEQYF.

This clone was seen many times. The read terminates 3 residues before the CDR3 end, so the remaining end is supplied by the germline J gene. The chain combines TRBV30 with TRBJ1-4; D gene uncertain. The V end was cut by 3 bases, the J end by 0 bases, with 8 bases between. This CDR3 contains 14 residues. Germline V gene lookup returns CDR1 GTSNPN and CDR2 SVGIG (reference sequence). The part of the CDR3 DNA that was read is TGTGCCTGGAGCGCGGGAACAACTAATGAAAAA. Its protein is CAWSAGTTNEK. Given in full, the CDR3 is CAWSAGTTNEKLFF. Together with reference TRBV30 and TRBJ1-4, the CDR3 gives the full variable domain: SQTIHQWPATLVQPVGSPLSLECTVEGTSNPNLYWYRQAAGRGLQLLFYSVGIGQISSEVPQNLSASRPQDRQFILSSKKLLLSDSGFYLCAWSAGTTNEKLFFGSGTQLSVL.

Details on this clone: The read stops 3 residues short of the end of the CDR3; the missing end is completed from the germline J gene. The genes are TRBV5-1 and TRBJ2-1; D is ambiguous. CDR1 and CDR2 from the germline V gene are SGHRS and YFSETQ. Trimming removed 2 bases at V and 7 bases at J, with 4 bases between. The CDR3 runs to 11 residues. The CDR3 loop is CASSLRNEQFF. The sequenced CDR3 bases are TGCGCCAGCAGCTTAAGGAATGAG.

This clone was counted at least ten times. The CDR3 spells CASTQNQETQYF. The sequenced part of the CDR3 DNA is TGCGCCAGCACCCAAAACCAAGAGACC. The chain links TRBV5-1 to TRBJ2-5; no definite D call. The CDR3 extends 3 residues past the end of the read, so its final part is completed from the germline J gene. The CDR3 contains 12 residues. Trimming took 6 bases from V and 0 from J, leaving 6 bases between them. CDR1 is SGHRS and CDR2 is YFSETQ in the germline V gene.

This clone was detected many times. The DNA ends 3 residues before the CDR3 does, and the rest of the CDR3 is filled in from the germline J gene. This chain connects TRBV4-2 to TRBJ2-1; 7 bases agree with TRBD2. Germline V lookup: CDR1 LGHNA, CDR2 YNFKEQ. Trimming at V came to 2 bases and at J to 4 bases, leaving 11 bases not matched to a gene. CDR3 size: 17 residues. The covered CDR3 bases are TGTGCCAGCAGCCAAAGGATGGGATCGCGGGAGTACAATGAG. It encodes CASSQRMGSREYNE. In full, the CDR3 reads CASSQRMGSREYNEQFF.